Only one count was recorded for the clone carrying this TCR beta chain. The antigen is undetermined. The data belong to a study of cytomegalovirus exposure and HLA in healthy donors. In the PCR, 60 Vbeta and 13 Jbeta primers were used. Repertoires were generated with immunoSEQ multiplex PCR, while TCRdb's copy carries only in-frame clones and drops some. The sample holds some 180,000 clones, about 70% seen once. With 4 bases removed from V and 5 bases from J, the gap between germline ends came to 12 bases. CDR1 SGHRS and CDR2 YFSETQ come from the germline V gene. This CDR3 is built from 13 residues. Study findings and constraints: At a 0.05 false discovery rate, a later analysis found 15,000 to 20,000 TCR beta sequences to be associated with HLA alleles.

The chain combines TRBV5-1 with TRBJ2-5; no clear D. The receptor was isolated from a woman under 40 in good health and CMV-seronegative. The sample consisted of PBMCs. The CDR3 protein is CASSPFRSETQYF. The DNA of the CDR3 is TGCGCCAGCAGCCCGTTTAGATCCGAGACCCAGTACTTC.